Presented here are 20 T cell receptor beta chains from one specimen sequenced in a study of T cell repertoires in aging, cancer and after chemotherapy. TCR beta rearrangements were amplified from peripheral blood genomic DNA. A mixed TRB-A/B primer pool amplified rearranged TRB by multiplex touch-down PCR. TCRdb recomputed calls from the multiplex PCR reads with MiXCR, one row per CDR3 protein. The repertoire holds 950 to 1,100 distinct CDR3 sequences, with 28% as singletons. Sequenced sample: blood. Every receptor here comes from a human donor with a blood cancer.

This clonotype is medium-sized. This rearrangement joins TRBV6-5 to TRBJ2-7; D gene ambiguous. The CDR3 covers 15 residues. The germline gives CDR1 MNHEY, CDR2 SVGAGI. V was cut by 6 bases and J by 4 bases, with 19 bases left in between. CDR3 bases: TGTGCCAGCAGCCGCCTGGACCTAGGATTTTACGAGCAGTACTTC. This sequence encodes CASSRLDLGFYEQYF.

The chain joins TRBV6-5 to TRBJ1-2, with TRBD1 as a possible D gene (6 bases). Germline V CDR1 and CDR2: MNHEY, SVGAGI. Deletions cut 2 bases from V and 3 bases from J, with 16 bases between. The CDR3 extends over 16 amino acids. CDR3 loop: CASSYEAGESDYGYTF. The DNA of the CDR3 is TGTGCCAGCAGTTACGAAGCAGGGGAGAGTGACTATGGCTACACCTTC.

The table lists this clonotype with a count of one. The CDR3 bases are TGCAGCGTTCAAATGAACTACGAGCAGTACTTC. Translating gives CSVQMNYEQYF. The rearrangement links TRBV29-1 to TRBJ2-7, with D uncertain. The CDR3 has 11 residues. Germline V gene data show CDR1 as SQVTM and CDR2 as ANQGSEA. V dropped 5 bases and J dropped 3 bases, with 8 bases sitting between them.

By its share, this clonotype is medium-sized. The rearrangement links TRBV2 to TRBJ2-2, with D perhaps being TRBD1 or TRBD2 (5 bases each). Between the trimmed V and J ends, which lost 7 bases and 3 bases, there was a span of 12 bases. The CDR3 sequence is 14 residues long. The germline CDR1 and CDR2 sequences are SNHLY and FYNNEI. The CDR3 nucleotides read TGTGCCAGCAAGAGGGGATGGGACACCGGGGAGCTGTTTTTT. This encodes CASKRGWDTGELFF. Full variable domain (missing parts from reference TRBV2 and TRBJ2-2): EPEVTQTPSHQVTQMGQEVILRCVPISNHLYFYWYRQILGQKVEFLVSFYNNEISEKSEIFDDQFSVERPDGSNFTLKIRSTKLEDSAMYFCASKRGWDTGELFFGEGSRLTVL.

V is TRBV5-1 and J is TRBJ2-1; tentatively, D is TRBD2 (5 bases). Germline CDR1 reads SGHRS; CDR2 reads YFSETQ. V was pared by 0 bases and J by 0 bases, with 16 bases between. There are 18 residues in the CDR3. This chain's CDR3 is CASSLDYRLLGSYNEQFF. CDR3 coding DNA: TGCGCCAGCAGCTTGGACTACCGCCTACTAGGCTCCTACAATGAGCAGTTCTTC.

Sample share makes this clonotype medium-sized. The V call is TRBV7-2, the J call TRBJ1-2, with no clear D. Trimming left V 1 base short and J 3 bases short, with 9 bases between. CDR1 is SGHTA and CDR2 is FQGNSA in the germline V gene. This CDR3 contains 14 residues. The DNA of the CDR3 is TGTGCCAGCAGCTTAGTAGGGTTGGACTATGGCTACACCTTC. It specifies CASSLVGLDYGYTF. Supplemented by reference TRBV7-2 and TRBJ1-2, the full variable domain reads GAGVSQSPSNKVTEKGKDVELRCDPISGHTALYWYRQSLGQGLEFLIYFQGNSAPDKSGLPSDRFSAERTGGSVSTLTIQRTQQEDSAVYLCASSLVGLDYGYTFGSGTRLTVV.

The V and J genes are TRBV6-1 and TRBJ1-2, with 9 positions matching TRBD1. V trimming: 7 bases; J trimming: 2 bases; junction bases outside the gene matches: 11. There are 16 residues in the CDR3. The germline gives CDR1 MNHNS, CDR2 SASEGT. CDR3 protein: CASTWVTGTGNYGYTF. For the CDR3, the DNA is TGTGCCAGCACTTGGGTAACCGGGACAGGGAACTATGGCTACACCTTC.

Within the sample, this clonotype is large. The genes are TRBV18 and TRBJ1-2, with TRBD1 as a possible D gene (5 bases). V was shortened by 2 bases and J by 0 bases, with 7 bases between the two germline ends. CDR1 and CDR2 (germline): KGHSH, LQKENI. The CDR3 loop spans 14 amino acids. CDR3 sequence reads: CASSPGATNYGYTF. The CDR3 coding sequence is TGTGCCAGCTCACCAGGGGCTACTAACTATGGCTACACCTTC.

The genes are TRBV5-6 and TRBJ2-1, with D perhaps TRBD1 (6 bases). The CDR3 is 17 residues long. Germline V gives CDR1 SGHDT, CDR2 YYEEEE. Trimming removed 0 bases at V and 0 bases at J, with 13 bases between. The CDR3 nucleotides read TGTGCCAGCAGCTTGGGGTACACAGGGAGCTCCTACAATGAGCAGTTCTTC. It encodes CASSLGYTGSSYNEQFF.

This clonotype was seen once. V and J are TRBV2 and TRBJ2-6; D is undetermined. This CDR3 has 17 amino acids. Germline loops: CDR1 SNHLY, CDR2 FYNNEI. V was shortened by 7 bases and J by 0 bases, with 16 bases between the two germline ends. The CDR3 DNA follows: TGTGCCAGCACTCGAACGGGCCCGAGCTCTGGGGCCAACGTCCTGACTTTC. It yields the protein CASTRTGPSSGANVLTF.

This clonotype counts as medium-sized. The CDR3 nucleotides read TGTGCCAGCAGCTCCAGAATAACTAGCGGGAAGAACACCGGGGAGCTGTTTTTT. Translated, it gives CASSSRITSGKNTGELFF. The chain combines TRBV7-9 with TRBJ2-2, with 10 nucleotides matching TRBD2. Per the germline V gene, CDR1 is SEHNR and CDR2 is FQNEAQ (reference sequence). After removal of 4 bases from V and 1 base from J, the junction contained 9 bases not matched to a gene. CDR3 length equals 18 residues.

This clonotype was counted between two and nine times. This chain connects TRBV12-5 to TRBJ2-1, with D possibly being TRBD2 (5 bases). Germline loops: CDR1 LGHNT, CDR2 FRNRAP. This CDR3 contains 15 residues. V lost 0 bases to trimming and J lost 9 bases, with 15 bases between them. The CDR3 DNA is TGTGCTAGTGGTTTGGTATCTAGTGGGAGCGGTGAGCAGTTCTTC. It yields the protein CASGLVSSGSGEQFF.

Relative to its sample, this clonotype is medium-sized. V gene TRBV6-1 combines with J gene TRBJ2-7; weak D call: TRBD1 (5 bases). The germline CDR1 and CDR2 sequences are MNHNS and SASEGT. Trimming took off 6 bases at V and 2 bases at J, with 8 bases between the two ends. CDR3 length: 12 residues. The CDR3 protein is CASRDTTYEQYF. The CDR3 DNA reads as TGTGCCAGCAGGGACACAACCTACGAGCAGTACTTC.

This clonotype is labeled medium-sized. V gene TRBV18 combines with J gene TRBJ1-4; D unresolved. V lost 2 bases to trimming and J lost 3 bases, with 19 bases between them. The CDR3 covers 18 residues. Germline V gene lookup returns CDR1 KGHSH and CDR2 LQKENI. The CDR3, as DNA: TGTGCCAGCTCACCATCGGACGTAATTTCGGCGGCTAATGAAAAACTGTTTTTT. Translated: CASSPSDVISAANEKLFF.

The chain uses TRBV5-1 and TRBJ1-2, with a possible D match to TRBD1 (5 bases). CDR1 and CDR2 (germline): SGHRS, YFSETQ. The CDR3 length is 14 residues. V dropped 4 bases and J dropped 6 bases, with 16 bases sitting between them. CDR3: CASSPMVGGNGYTF. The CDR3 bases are TGCGCCAGCAGCCCGATGGTCGGGGGGAATGGCTACACCTTC. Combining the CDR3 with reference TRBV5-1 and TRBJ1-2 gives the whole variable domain KAGVTQTPRYLIKTRGQQVTLSCSPISGHRSVSWYQQTPGQGLQFLFEYFSETQRNKGNFPGRFSGRQFSNSRSEMNVSTLELGDSALYLCASSPMVGGNGYTFGSGTRLTVV.

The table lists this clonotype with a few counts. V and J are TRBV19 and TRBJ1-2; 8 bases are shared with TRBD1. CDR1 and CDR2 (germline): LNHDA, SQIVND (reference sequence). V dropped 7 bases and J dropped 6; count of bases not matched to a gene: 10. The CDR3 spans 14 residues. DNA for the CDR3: TGTGCCAGTACCACGGACAGGGACAGAGATGGCTACACCTTC. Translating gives CASTTDRDRDGYTF. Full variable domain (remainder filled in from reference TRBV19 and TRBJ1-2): DGGITQSPKYLFRKEGQNVTLSCEQNLNHDAMYWYRQDPGQGLRLIYYSQIVNDFQKGDIAEGYSVSREKKESFPLTVTSAQKNPTAFYLCASTTDRDRDGYTFGSGTRLTVV.

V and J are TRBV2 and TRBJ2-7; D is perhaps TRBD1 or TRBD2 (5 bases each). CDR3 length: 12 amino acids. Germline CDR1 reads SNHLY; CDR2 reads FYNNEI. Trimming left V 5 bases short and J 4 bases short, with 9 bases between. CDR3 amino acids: CASSRDGYEQYF. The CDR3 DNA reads TGTGCCAGCAGTCGGGACGGGTACGAGCAGTACTTC.

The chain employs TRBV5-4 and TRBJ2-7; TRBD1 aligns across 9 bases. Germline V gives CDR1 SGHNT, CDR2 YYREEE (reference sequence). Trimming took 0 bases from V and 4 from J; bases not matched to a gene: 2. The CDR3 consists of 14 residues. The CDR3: CASSLGGQGYEQYF. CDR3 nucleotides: TGTGCCAGCAGCTTGGGGGGACAGGGTTACGAGCAGTACTTC.

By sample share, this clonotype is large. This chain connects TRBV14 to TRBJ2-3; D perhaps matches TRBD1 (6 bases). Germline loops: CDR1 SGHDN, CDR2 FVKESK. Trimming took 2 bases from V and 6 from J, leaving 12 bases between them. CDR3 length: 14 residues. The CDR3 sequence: CASSQREDRDTQYF. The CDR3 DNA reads TGTGCCAGCAGCCAACGTGAAGACAGGGATACGCAGTATTTT.

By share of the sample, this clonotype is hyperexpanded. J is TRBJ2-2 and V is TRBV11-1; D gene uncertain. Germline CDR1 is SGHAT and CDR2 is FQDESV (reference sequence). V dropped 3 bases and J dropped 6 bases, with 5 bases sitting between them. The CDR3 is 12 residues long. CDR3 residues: CASSLPSGELFF. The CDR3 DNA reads TGTGCCAGCAGCTTGCCCTCCGGGGAGCTGTTTTTT.